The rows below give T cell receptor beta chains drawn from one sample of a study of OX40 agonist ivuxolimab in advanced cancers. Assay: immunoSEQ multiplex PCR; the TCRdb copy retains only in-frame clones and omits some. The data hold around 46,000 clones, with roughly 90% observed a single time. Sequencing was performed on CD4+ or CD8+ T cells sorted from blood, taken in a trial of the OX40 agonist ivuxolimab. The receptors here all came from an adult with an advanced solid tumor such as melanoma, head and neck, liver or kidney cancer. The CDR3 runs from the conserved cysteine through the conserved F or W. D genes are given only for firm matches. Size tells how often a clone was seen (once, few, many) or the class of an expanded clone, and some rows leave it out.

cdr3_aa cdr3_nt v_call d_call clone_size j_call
CASSYWAEGGYNEQFF TGTGCCAGCAGTTACTGGGCGGAAGGGGGATACAATGAGCAGTTCTTC TRBV6-5 - - TRBJ2-1
CATAEVGLSNQPQHF TGTGCCACCGCGGAGGTCGGCCTAAGCAATCAGCCCCAGCATTTT TRBV19 - once TRBJ1-5
CSVEQGQNEQFF TGCAGCGTTGAGCAGGGGCAAAATGAGCAGTTCTTC TRBV29-1 - - TRBJ2-1
CASSSEPAGPSTDTQYF TGTGCCAGCAGCTCAGAGCCAGCGGGACCCAGCACAGATACGCAGTATTTT TRBV7-9 TRBD2 once TRBJ2-3
CASSYRDNPGETQYF TGTGCCAGCAGTTACCGGGACAATCCGGGAGAGACCCAGTACTTC TRBV6-5 - - TRBJ2-5
CASSLSTGAYQPQHF TGTGCCAGCAGTTTATCTACAGGAGCCTATCAGCCCCAGCATTTT TRBV27 - - TRBJ1-5
CATSSGTGGNEVWYEQYF TGTGCCACCAGCAGCGGGACAGGGGGTAATGAGGTTTGGTACGAGCAGTACTTC TRBV15 TRBD1 - TRBJ2-7
CAWSVGQTYEQYF TGTGCCTGGAGTGTAGGACAGACCTACGAGCAGTACTTC TRBV30 - - TRBJ2-7
CASRLTLGTEVNYGYTF TGCGCCAGCAGACTTACCCTCGGGACGGAAGTTAACTATGGCTACACCTTC TRBV4-1 - - TRBJ1-2
CASSWTGVRTEKLFF TGTGCCAGCAGTTGGACAGGGGTTCGGACTGAAAAACTGTTTTTT TRBV6-6 TRBD1 once TRBJ1-4
CASSYLGQGAAEQFF TGTGCCAGCAGTTACCTGGGACAGGGAGCGGCTGAGCAGTTCTTC TRBV6-6 TRBD1 - TRBJ2-1
CATSRASGPQETQYF TGTGCCACCAGCAGAGCGTCGGGCCCACAAGAGACCCAGTACTTC TRBV15 - - TRBJ2-5
CASSIGSRGLWQPQHF TGTGCCAGTAGTATAGGATCCAGGGGGCTATGGCAGCCCCAGCATTTT TRBV19 TRBD1 few TRBJ1-5
CAWSVSLRSYEQYF TGTGCCTGGAGTGTATCACTCCGCTCCTACGAGCAGTACTTC TRBV30 - - TRBJ2-7
CASSQAQESGETQYF TGCGCCAGCAGTCAAGCTCAGGAGTCGGGAGAGACCCAGTACTTC TRBV23-1 - - TRBJ2-5
CSVEDPTANYGYTF TGCAGCGTTGAAGATCCGACAGCTAACTATGGCTACACCTTC TRBV29-1 - - TRBJ1-2
CASSPPDTLNTEAFF TGTGCCAGCAGCCCCCCAGACACTCTCAACACTGAAGCTTTCTTT TRBV28 - - TRBJ1-1